This T cell receptor beta chain came from a study of technical replicates of blood from several donors (TCRdb year 2017). Note on this clone: This clone's antigen is unknown. The sample holds no much larger clone one base away, and base qualities are not on file.

As encoded in the germline V gene, CDR1 is SGHTA while CDR2 is FQGTGA. Here V drops 4 bases and J drops 4 bases, and the junction holds 10 bases not matched to any gene. The CDR3, cysteine through phenylalanine, is 17 amino acids long. Just the 51-base CDR3 DNA is kept, in frame starting at base 1. Libraries were made using the immunoSEQ multiplex PCR assay. In its TCRdb copy, this immuneACCESS table keeps in-frame sequences only and misses some clones. Where compared with another copy, unresolved V genes explain less than half of these, and the others have no known cause. The sample table contains roughly 100,000 clones; only one count was recorded for roughly 95% of them. The top ten hold around 0.2% of the sample.

The sample taken for sequencing was T cells isolated from PBMCs. The chain was built from TRBV7-3 and TRBJ2-3, with 11 bases matching TRBD2. This TCR came from a human donor in good health. CDR3 sequence: CASSSPALAGGADTQYF. The nucleotides are TGTGCCAGCAGCTCCCCTGCGCTAGCGGGGGGAGCAGATACGCAGTATTTT.